Following are 9 T cell receptor beta chains from one sample sequenced in a study of early T cells in non-severe SARS-CoV-2 infection. TCRdb independently ran MiXCR on the 5' RACE reads; one entry per CDR3 protein. The sample shows approximately 81,000 distinct CDR3 sequences, over 11% of them seen only once. The sample consisted of whole blood. Receptors originate from an adult who was a healthcare worker with PCR-confirmed SARS-CoV-2 infection or an uninfected control (not recorded which).

In its sample, this clonotype was seen a few times. The gene calls are TRBV6-5 and TRBJ1-2, with D possibly TRBD1 on 6 matching bases. Germline V gene lookup returns CDR1 MNHEY and CDR2 SVGAGI. V dropped 4 bases and J dropped 6 bases, with 15 bases sitting between them. The CDR3 runs to 14 residues. This CDR3 is CASSFRGGLDGYTF. CDR3 bases: TGTGCCAGCAGTTTCCGCGGGGGGCTAGATGGCTACACCTTC.

The chain recombines TRBV11-2 with TRBJ2-7; 9 bases line up with TRBD1. Germline CDR1 reads SGHAT; CDR2 reads FQNNGV. V shed 0 bases and J 6 bases; nucleotides not matched to a gene: 6. The CDR3 covers 15 residues. For the CDR3, the DNA is TGTGCCAGCAGCTTAGATCTGGGGACAGGGAGCGAGCAGTACTTC. This encodes CASSLDLGTGSEQYF. The full variable domain, rest sourced from reference TRBV11-2 and TRBJ2-7, is EAGVAQSPRYKIIEKRQSVAFWCNPISGHATLYWYQQILGQGPKLLIQFQNNGVVDDSQLPKDRFSAERLKGVDSTLKIQPAKLEDSAVYLCASSLDLGTGSEQYFGPGTRLTVT.

This clonotype has at least ten counts. CDR3 nucleotide sequence: TGTGCCATCAATCCGGGCGTTAGCACAGATACGCAGTATTTT. Amino acid sequence: CAINPGVSTDTQYF. The chain joins TRBV10-3 to TRBJ2-3; D unresolved. CDR1 and CDR2 (germline): ENHRY, SYGVKD. This CDR3 spans 14 amino acids. V dropped 7 bases and J dropped 0 bases, with 11 bases sitting between them.

This chain joins TRBV15 and TRBJ2-3, with D unclear. Germline V gives CDR1 LNHNV, CDR2 YYDKDF (reference sequence). The CDR3 has 15 amino acids. The V and J ends lost 0 bases and 4 bases respectively, with 11 bases between them. Written as DNA, the CDR3 is TGTGCCACCAGCAGAGATTTGGGTAACGCAGATACGCAGTATTTT. Its protein is CATSRDLGNADTQYF.

This chain uses TRBV11-2 with TRBJ2-3, with TRBD1 matching 8 bases. With V trimmed by 4 bases and J by 4 bases, 13 bases remained unmatched. CDR3 length equals 17 residues. Germline CDR1 is SGHAT and CDR2 is FQNNGV. The CDR3: CASSSWYRTGLADTQYF. The CDR3 coding sequence is TGTGCCAGCAGCTCCTGGTATCGGACAGGGTTGGCAGATACGCAGTATTTT.

On this clonotype: One base away lies a much larger clone, so this may be a sequencing read error. This chain links TRBV4-1 with TRBJ2-7; D possibly matches TRBD1 or TRBD2 (6 bases each). The CDR3 length is 13 residues. CDR1 and CDR2 from the germline V gene are MGHRA and YSYEKL. CDR3 protein: CASSLLGGGERYF. DNA of the CDR3: TGCGCCAGCAGCCTTCTAGGGGGAGGCGAGCGGTACTTC.

This clonotype was detected ten times or more. The chain has TRBV10-3 and TRBJ2-3; 7 bases fit TRBD1. This CDR3 comprises 14 residues. With 3 bases clipped from V and 0 bases from J, the junction kept 0 bases outside the gene matches. CDR1 ENHRY and CDR2 SYGVKD come from the germline V gene. CDR3 amino acids: CAISDRGSTDTQYF. For the CDR3, the DNA is TGTGCCATCAGTGACAGGGGGAGCACAGATACGCAGTATTTT.

This clonotype was seen just once. The chain uses TRBV2 and TRBJ2-7; unclear D gene. The V end lost 2 bases, the J end lost 6 bases, and 5 bases lay between the germline ends. The CDR3 is made up of 11 amino acids. CDR1 is SNHLY and CDR2 is FYNNEI in the germline V gene. The CDR3 nucleotides are TGTGCCAGCAGTGAAATCACCGAGCAGTACTTC. As protein: CASSEITEQYF.

This clonotype is classed as medium-sized. This rearrangement joins TRBV6-4 to TRBJ2-7, with TRBD2 matching 10 bases. Germline CDR1 MRHNA, CDR2 SNTAGT. V shed 3 bases, J shed 3 bases, and the junction held 2 bases outside the gene matches. There are 14 residues in the CDR3. CDR3 sequence: CASSESSGGYEQYF. DNA for the CDR3: TGTGCCAGCAGTGAGTCTAGCGGGGGCTACGAGCAGTACTTC.